The 2 T cell receptor beta chains reported below all come from one sample, sequenced in a study of blood T cell repertoires in COVID-19. Clones were sequenced by immunoSEQ multiplex PCR, and TCRdb holds only the in-frame ones, with some missing. The table records about 220,000 clones, under 90% of them present only once. Sequenced input: peripheral blood. Receptor source: a woman aged 55-69 years who had recovered from COVID-19.

V and J are TRBV6-5 and TRBJ2-7; 7 nucleotides match TRBD1. The length of the CDR3 is 14 residues. V gave up 2 bases and J gave up 7 bases; unmatched junction bases: 8. Looked up from germline, CDR1 is MNHEY and CDR2 is SVGAGI. The chain's CDR3 is CASSYGPGGAEQYF. The DNA for the CDR3 is TGTGCCAGCAGTTACGGCCCAGGGGGAGCTGAGCAGTACTTC.

The J gene is TRBJ2-1, the V gene TRBV24-1; 9 positions agree with TRBD1. Looked up from germline, CDR1 is KGHDR and CDR2 is SFDVKD. With V trimmed by 3 bases and J by 5 bases, 4 bases remained unmatched. The CDR3 has 15 amino acids. The CDR3: CATSDPQGAHNEQFF. CDR3 sequence (DNA): TGTGCCACCAGTGATCCACAGGGGGCTCACAATGAGCAGTTCTTC.